This is a list of T cell receptor beta chains from one sample in a study of response to subunit inactivated influenza vaccine. TCRdb independently ran MiXCR on the RT-PCR reads; one entry per CDR3 protein. The table lists about 650,000 distinct CDR3 sequences, 15% to 17% of them singletons. Sample: PBMCs from blood, taken about 13 days after vaccination. These receptors all come from a man between 45 and 60 years old who received an inactivated influenza vaccine. Each CDR3 is given with its conserved first and last residue. A D gene is named only where the DNA matches it firmly. Only part of the rows carry a size: once, few, many, or a class if the clone is expanded.

v_call	d_call	clone_size	j_call	cdr3_aa	cdr3_nt
TRBV20-1	TRBD1	.	TRBJ2-1	CSDRGGTGPNEQFF	TGCAGTGACAGGGGGGGGACAGGGCCTAATGAGCAGTTCTTC
TRBV11-1	.	.	TRBJ2-1	CASSLVRTTRRYNEQFF	TGTGCCAGCAGCTTAGTGAGAACCACCAGGAGATACAATGAGCAGTTCTTC
TRBV4-2	.	few	TRBJ1-1	CASSQDRKNTEAFF	TGTGCCAGCAGCCAAGATCGGAAGAACACTGAAGCTTTCTTT
TRBV7-8	TRBD2	.	TRBJ2-1	CASSFGRGLAGDEQFF	TGTGCCAGCAGCTTTGGGCGGGGACTAGCGGGCGATGAGCAGTTCTTC
TRBV6-4	TRBD2	few	TRBJ2-1	CASSPRRLAGGSYNEQFF	TGTGCCAGCAGTCCACGTAGACTAGCGGGGGGCTCCTACAATGAGCAGTTCTTC
TRBV6-5	.	few	TRBJ2-6	CASSYWSSGANVLTF	TGTGCCAGCAGTTATTGGAGCTCTGGGGCCAACGTCCTGACTTTC
TRBV6-5	.	few	TRBJ2-2	CASSYGGFDTGELFF	TGTGCCAGCAGTTATGGAGGGTTCGACACCGGGGAGCTGTTTTTT
TRBV7-2	.	many	TRBJ2-1	CASSSALGPPYNEQFF	TGTGCCAGCAGCTCCGCACTGGGGCCCCCCTACAATGAGCAGTTCTTC
TRBV20-1	TRBD1	.	TRBJ2-1	CSAREATGVNEQFF	TGCAGTGCTAGAGAGGCGACAGGGGTCAATGAGCAGTTCTTC
TRBV6-2/TRBV6-3	.	few	TRBJ2-3	CAIHEAGRSDTQYF	TGTGCCATCCACGAGGCAGGGAGGTCAGATACGCAGTATTTT
TRBV20-1	TRBD2	.	TRBJ2-1	CSARGSLAGVLNEQFF	TGCAGTGCTAGAGGCTCACTAGCGGGAGTTCTCAATGAGCAGTTCTTC
TRBV4-1	.	few	TRBJ2-3	CASSQDLWQGINTDTQYF	TGCGCCAGCAGCCAAGATCTTTGGCAGGGGATTAACACAGATACGCAGTATTTT
TRBV11-2	.	few	TRBJ2-1	CASSLLDSSYNEQFF	TGTGCCAGCAGCTTACTGGACAGCTCCTACAATGAGCAGTTCTTC
TRBV29-1	TRBD2	few	TRBJ2-2	CSVSPGGGAGELFF	TGCAGCGTTTCCCCTGGCGGGGGGGCCGGGGAGCTGTTTTTT
TRBV11-1	TRBD2	.	TRBJ2-3	CASSLAAGGPDTQYF	TGTGCCAGCAGCTTAGCGGCGGGAGGGCCAGATACGCAGTATTTT
TRBV19	TRBD2	.	TRBJ2-1	CASSMRELAGRGEQFF	TGTGCCAGTAGTATGCGGGAACTAGCGGGACGCGGGGAGCAGTTCTTC
TRBV11-3	.	.	TRBJ2-2	CASSLVALGGTGELFF	TGTGCCAGCAGCTTAGTGGCACTTGGGGGTACCGGGGAGCTGTTTTTT
TRBV7-2	TRBD2	.	TRBJ2-2	CAQRAGAGELFF	TGTGCCCAGCGGGCGGGAGCCGGGGAGCTGTTTTTT
TRBV29-1	TRBD2	few	TRBJ2-5	CSVTSGDTETQYF	TGCAGCGTCACTAGCGGGGATACGGAGACCCAGTACTTC
TRBV10-3	.	few	TRBJ1-1	CAISEVSDRDANTEAFF	TGTGCCATCAGTGAAGTGAGTGACCGGGACGCGAACACTGAAGCTTTCTTT
TRBV20-1	TRBD1	.	TRBJ1-6	CSARELGQTNNSPLHF	TGCAGTGCTAGAGAACTGGGACAGACAAATAATTCACCCCTCCACTTT
TRBV7-3	TRBD1	few	TRBJ2-3	CASSLGTGGADTQYF	TGTGCCAGCAGCTTAGGGACAGGGGGCGCAGATACGCAGTATTTT
TRBV28	.	few	TRBJ2-3	CASNDDGQQYF	TGTGCCAGCAACGACGACGGGCAGCAGTATTTT
TRBV6-2/TRBV6-3	.	few	TRBJ2-7	CASRDYGDEQYF	TGTGCCAGCAGGGACTATGGGGACGAGCAGTACTTC
TRBV7-9	.	.	TRBJ2-5	CASSINNRDQETQYF	TGTGCCAGCAGCATAAACAACAGGGATCAAGAGACCCAGTACTTC
TRBV4-2	TRBD2	few	TRBJ2-3	CASSQIGWRGVLSTDTQYF	TGTGCCAGCAGCCAAATCGGGTGGCGGGGGGTGTTGAGCACAGATACGCAGTATTTT
TRBV2	.	.	TRBJ1-3	CASSVQGNRISGNTIYF	TGTGCCAGCAGTGTCCAGGGGAACCGCATCTCTGGAAACACCATATATTTT
TRBV6-1	.	.	TRBJ2-2	CASRRRNTGELFF	TGTGCCAGCAGGAGACGTAACACCGGGGAGCTGTTTTTT
TRBV6-5	.	.	TRBJ2-3	CASSYWGGSLADTQYF	TGTGCCAGCAGTTACTGGGGGGGCTCATTGGCAGATACGCAGTATTTT
TRBV28	TRBD1	.	TRBJ2-7	CASSSAGTGITYEQYF	TGTGCCAGCAGTTCCGCCGGGACAGGGATTACTTACGAGCAGTACTTC
TRBV7-2	.	many	TRBJ1-2	CASSPQGPYGYTF	TGTGCCAGCAGCCCGCAGGGTCCCTATGGCTACACCTTC
TRBV7-2	TRBD1	few	TRBJ2-5	CASSDRQGQETQYF	TGTGCCAGCAGTGATAGACAGGGTCAAGAGACCCAGTACTTC
TRBV27	TRBD2	few	TRBJ2-7	CASTGLADSYEQYF	TGTGCCAGTACCGGACTAGCGGACTCCTACGAGCAGTACTTC
TRBV7-9	TRBD2	many	TRBJ2-1	CASSRLARYNEQFF	TGTGCCAGCAGCCGACTAGCGAGATACAATGAGCAGTTCTTC
TRBV6-2/TRBV6-3	TRBD1	few	TRBJ1-4	CASSSPKVPGQGTREKLFF	TGTGCCAGCAGTTCACCCAAAGTCCCGGGACAGGGGACGAGAGAAAAACTGTTTTTT
TRBV27	TRBD2	many	TRBJ2-1	CFGPVGGRIPYNEQFF	TGTTTCGGGCCTGTCGGCGGGAGGATACCCTACAATGAGCAGTTCTTC
TRBV27	TRBD2	.	TRBJ2-1	CASSRLAGVNEQFF	TGTGCCAGCAGTCGACTAGCGGGGGTCAATGAGCAGTTCTTC
TRBV12-3/TRBV12-4	.	.	TRBJ1-2	CASSSSPIKYGYTF	TGTGCCAGCAGTTCCTCACCGATAAAGTATGGCTACACCTTC
TRBV5-1	TRBD2	.	TRBJ2-3	CASSPGASGGADTQYF	TGCGCCAGCAGCCCCGGGGCGAGCGGGGGTGCAGATACGCAGTATTTT
TRBV10-3	TRBD1	once	TRBJ2-7	CAISDLGTGGWEQYF	TGTGCCATCAGTGATCTCGGGACAGGGGGCTGGGAGCAGTACTTC
TRBV7-2	.	many	TRBJ1-2	CASSSGGGSNYGYTF	TGTGCCAGCAGTTCGGGGGGCGGATCTAACTATGGCTACACCTTC
TRBV15	.	few	TRBJ2-7	CATSTLGYEQYF	TGTGCCACCAGTACTCTGGGCTACGAGCAGTACTTC
TRBV29-1	TRBD1	few	TRBJ2-3	CSVHVDRISTDTQYF	TGCAGCGTTCATGTGGACAGGATAAGCACAGATACGCAGTATTTT
TRBV2	TRBD1	many	TRBJ2-1	CASSEGTGLYNEQFF	TGTGCCAGCAGTGAGGGGACAGGGCTCTACAATGAGCAGTTCTTC
TRBV27	.	few	TRBJ1-2	CASSPMGYDGYTF	TGTGCCAGCAGCCCCATGGGGTATGATGGCTACACCTTC
TRBV10-3	TRBD1	few	TRBJ2-5	CAIDRVQLRYQETQYF	TGTGCCATAGACAGGGTTCAGCTAAGGTACCAAGAGACCCAGTACTTC
TRBV7-4	TRBD2	.	TRBJ2-3	CASSCLAGDGTDTQYF	TGTGCCAGCAGCTGCCTAGCGGGAGATGGGACAGATACGCAGTATTTT
TRBV9	.	.	TRBJ2-3	CASVADSFTDTQYF	TGTGCCAGCGTCGCGGACTCCTTCACAGATACGCAGTATTTT
TRBV11-2	TRBD2	.	TRBJ2-1	CASSFRLAGGVQFF	TGTGCCAGCAGCTTTCGACTAGCGGGAGGCGTGCAGTTCTTC
TRBV2	.	.	TRBJ2-1	CATQKGVAGNEQFF	TGTGCCACACAAAAGGGGGTGGCGGGCAATGAGCAGTTCTTC
TRBV5-1	.	many	TRBJ1-2	CASSFAADSADYGYTF	TGCGCCAGCAGCTTTGCAGCCGACAGCGCCGACTATGGCTACACCTTC
TRBV5-1	.	many	TRBJ2-7	CASSPGINWGGVPSYEQYF	TGCGCCAGCAGCCCGGGGATAAACTGGGGCGGCGTCCCCTCCTACGAGCAGTACTTC
TRBV7-9	TRBD2	few	TRBJ2-3	CASSERLAGGADTQYF	TGTGCCAGCAGCGAGCGACTAGCGGGGGGGGCAGATACGCAGTATTTT
TRBV10-2	TRBD1	.	TRBJ1-2	CASSATGGRTGYTF	TGCGCCAGCAGCGCCACAGGGGGCCGAACCGGCTACACCTTC
TRBV28	.	few	TRBJ1-1	CASSPQQGLNTEAFF	TGTGCCAGCAGTCCACAACAGGGACTGAACACTGAAGCTTTCTTT
TRBV12-3/TRBV12-4	.	.	TRBJ1-1	CASTGGRSEAFF	TGTGCCAGCACGGGGGGTCGCTCTGAAGCTTTCTTT
TRBV14	.	.	TRBJ1-1	CASSPLRGLNTEAFF	TGTGCCAGCAGCCCCCTACGGGGCCTGAACACTGAAGCTTTCTTT
TRBV19	.	.	TRBJ2-7	CASRQTPGYEQYF	TGTGCCAGTAGACAGACCCCCGGCTACGAGCAGTACTTC
TRBV7-2	TRBD1	few	TRBJ1-6	CASSRTGIGSPLHF	TGTGCCAGCAGCCGGACAGGGATAGGCTCACCCCTCCACTTT